This T cell receptor beta chain is from a study of CD8 T cells in Susac syndrome. Trimming took off 3 bases at V and 3 bases at J, with 7 bases between the two ends. Germline-derived CDR1 and CDR2 are DFQATT and SNEGSKA (reference sequence). The CDR3 runs 12 residues. Reverse transcription of about 0.45 to 1 ug RNA was carried out with random hexamers. Amplification of TCR beta CDR3 spanned 54 Vbeta and 13 Jbeta via immunoSEQ multiplex PCR. TCRdb processed the immunoSEQ multiplex PCR reads anew with MiXCR; each CDR3 protein has one entry. The table has over 150,000 distinct CDR3 sequences, around 96% seen once. In its sample, this clonotype was seen a few times. TCR beta was sequenced from blood CD8+ and CD4+ T cells.

Sequencing was carried out using CD4+ T cells from PBMCs. J is TRBJ2-3 and V is TRBV20-1; D is perhaps TRBD1 (5 bases). The receptor was isolated from a human donor with Susac syndrome. The CDR3 loop is CSARAGTDTQYF. Written as DNA, the CDR3 is TGCAGTGCTAGGGCAGGGACAGATACGCAGTATTTT.